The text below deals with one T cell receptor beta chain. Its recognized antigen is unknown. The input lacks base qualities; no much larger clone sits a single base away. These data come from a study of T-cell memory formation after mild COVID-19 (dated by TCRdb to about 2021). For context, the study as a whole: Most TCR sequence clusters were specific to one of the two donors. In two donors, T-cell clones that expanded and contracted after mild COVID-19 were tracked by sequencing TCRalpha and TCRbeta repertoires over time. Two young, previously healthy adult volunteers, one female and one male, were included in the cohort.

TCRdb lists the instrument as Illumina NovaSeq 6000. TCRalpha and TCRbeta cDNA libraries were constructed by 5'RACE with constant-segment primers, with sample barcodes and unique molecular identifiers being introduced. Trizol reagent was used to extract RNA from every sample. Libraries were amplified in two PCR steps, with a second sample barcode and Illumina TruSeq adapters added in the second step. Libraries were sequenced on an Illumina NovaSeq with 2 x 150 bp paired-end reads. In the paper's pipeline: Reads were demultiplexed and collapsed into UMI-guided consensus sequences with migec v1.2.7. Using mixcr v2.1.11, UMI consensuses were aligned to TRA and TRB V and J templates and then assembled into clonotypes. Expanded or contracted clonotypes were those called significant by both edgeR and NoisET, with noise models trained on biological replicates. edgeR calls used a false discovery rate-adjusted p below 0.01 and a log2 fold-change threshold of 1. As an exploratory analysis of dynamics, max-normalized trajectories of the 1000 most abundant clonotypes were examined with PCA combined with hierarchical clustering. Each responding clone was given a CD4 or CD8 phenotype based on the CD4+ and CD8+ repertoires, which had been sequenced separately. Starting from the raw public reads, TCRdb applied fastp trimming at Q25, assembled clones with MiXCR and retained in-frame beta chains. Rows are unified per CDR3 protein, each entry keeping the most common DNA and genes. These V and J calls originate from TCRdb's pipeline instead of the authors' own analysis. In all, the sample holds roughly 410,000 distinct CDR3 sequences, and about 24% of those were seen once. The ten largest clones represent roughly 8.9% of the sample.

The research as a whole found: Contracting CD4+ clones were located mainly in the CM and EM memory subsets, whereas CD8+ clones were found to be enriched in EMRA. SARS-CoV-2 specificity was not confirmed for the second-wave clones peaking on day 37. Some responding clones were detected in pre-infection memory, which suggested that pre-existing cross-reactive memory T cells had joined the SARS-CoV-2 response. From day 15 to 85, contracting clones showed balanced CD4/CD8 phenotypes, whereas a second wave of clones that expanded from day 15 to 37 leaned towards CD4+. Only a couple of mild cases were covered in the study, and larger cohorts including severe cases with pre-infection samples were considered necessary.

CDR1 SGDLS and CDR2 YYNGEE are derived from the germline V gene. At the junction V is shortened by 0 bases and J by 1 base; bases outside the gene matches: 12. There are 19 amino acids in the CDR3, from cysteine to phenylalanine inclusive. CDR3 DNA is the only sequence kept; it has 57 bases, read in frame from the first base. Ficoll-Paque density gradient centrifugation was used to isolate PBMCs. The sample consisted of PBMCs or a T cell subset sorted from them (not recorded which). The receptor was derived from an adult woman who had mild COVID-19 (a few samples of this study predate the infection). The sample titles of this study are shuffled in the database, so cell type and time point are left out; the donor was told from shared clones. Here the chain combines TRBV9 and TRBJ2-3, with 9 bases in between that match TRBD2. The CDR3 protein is CASSVDLGVAGAGTDTQYF. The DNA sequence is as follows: TGTGCCAGCAGCGTAGATCTTGGGGTAGCGGGGGCGGGCACAGATACGCAGTATTTT.